Below are 5 T cell receptor beta chains sequenced from a single sample in a study of blood T cell repertoires in COVID-19. Generated by immunoSEQ multiplex PCR, the TCRdb table keeps only in-frame clones and is missing some. This sample has 150,000 to 200,000 clones, with 88% found just once. Specimen: PBMCs or T cells enriched from blood (not recorded which). These receptors all stem from a woman between 18 and 29 years old who had recovered from COVID-19.

V gene TRBV27 combines with J gene TRBJ2-7; the D gene is possibly TRBD2 (5 bases). The CDR3 runs 17 residues. V was trimmed by 3 bases and J by 3 bases, leaving 21 bases between them. The germline V gene encodes CDR1 MNHEY and CDR2 SMNVEV (reference sequence). In DNA, the CDR3 is TGTGCCAGCAGTTTCCGACAAGATACTATTGGGAGCTACGAGCAGTACTTC. It is translated as CASSFRQDTIGSYEQYF.

This chain connects TRBV4-1 to TRBJ2-7; 9 bases match TRBD2. Germline loops: CDR1 MGHRA, CDR2 YSYEKL. V was clipped by 1 base and J by 0 bases; unmatched bases: 4. This CDR3 spans 16 amino acids. CDR3 DNA: TGCGCCAGCAGCCAAGCCTTAGCGGGGGTCTCCTACGAGCAGTACTTC. Its translation is CASSQALAGVSYEQYF.

Only a few counts were recorded for this clone. The chain joins TRBV5-4 to TRBJ1-1, with 7 bases lining up with TRBD1. CDR1 is SGHNT, CDR2 YYREEE, per germline (reference sequence). After removal of 4 bases from V and 4 bases from J, the junction contained 13 bases not matched to a gene. There are 16 residues in the CDR3. CDR3 sequence reads: CASSRSLDRLGTEAFF. DNA for the CDR3: TGTGCCAGCAGCCGATCCCTGGACAGGCTAGGCACTGAAGCTTTCTTT.

This clone was detected only once. This sequence joins TRBV4-1 and TRBJ1-1; tentatively, D is TRBD1 (6 bases). V was trimmed by 0 bases and J by 3 bases, leaving 8 bases between them. Germline V CDR1 and CDR2: MGHRA, YSYEKL. This CDR3 comprises 14 residues. CDR3 bases: TGCGCCAGCAGCCAAGACAGGGGATACACTGAAGCTTTCTTT. It is translated as CASSQDRGYTEAFF.

This clone was recorded once. The chain joins TRBV30 to TRBJ2-5; the match to TRBD2 covers 7 bases. V shed 4 bases and J 5 bases; nucleotides not matched to a gene: 13. Germline CDR1 is GTSNPN and CDR2 is SVGIG (reference sequence). CDR3 length: 15 amino acids. The CDR3: CAWNRGEGLGETQYF. CDR3 bases: TGTGCCTGGAATAGAGGGGAGGGCCTGGGGGAGACCCAGTACTTC.